Presented here are 20 T cell receptor beta chains from one specimen sequenced in a study of control samples from healthy donors and cancer patients. The table came from immunoSEQ multiplex PCR; TCRdb's copy has only in-frame clones and leaves some out. This repertoire shows fewer than 150,000 clones, more than 85% found once; its top ten account for 7.8%. Source material: blood. All receptors come from a woman aged 18-29 years in good health.

The sample holds a few counts of this clone. This chain joins TRBV19 and TRBJ1-1; 9 bases line up with TRBD1. CDR1 is LNHDA, CDR2 SQIVND, per germline (reference sequence). This CDR3 has 15 amino acids. With V trimmed by 7 bases and J by 5 bases, 11 bases remained unmatched. The CDR3 sequence: CASKWGQGAGTEAFF. DNA for the CDR3: TGTGCCAGTAAGTGGGGACAGGGTGCGGGGACTGAAGCTTTCTTT.

V is TRBV18 and J is TRBJ1-5; D is uncertain. The CDR3 length is 16 residues. The germline CDR1 and CDR2 sequences are KGHSH and LQKENI. The ends were cut back, 0 bases at V and 3 bases at J, with 12 bases in the middle. The CDR3 bases are TGTGCCAGCTCACCACCGGGTCCAAATCCCAATCAGCCCCAGCATTTT. Translating gives CASSPPGPNPNQPQHF.

As to this clone: The same CDR3 is also encoded by other DNA sequences in this sample. This rearrangement joins TRBV4-1 to TRBJ2-1, with 7 bases aligning to TRBD2. This CDR3 is 17 amino acids long. Germline V gene data show CDR1 as MGHRA and CDR2 as YSYEKL. After removal of 1 base from V and 0 bases from J, the junction contained 6 bases not matched to a gene. This chain's CDR3 is CASSQVRELFSYNEQFF. The DNA of the CDR3 is TGCGCCAGCAGCCAAGTGCGGGAGCTCTTCTCCTACAATGAGCAGTTCTTC.

This chain uses TRBV7-2 with TRBJ2-1, with 7 bases that match TRBD1. The CDR3 is 13 amino acids. V lost 5 bases to trimming and J lost 6 bases; unmatched junction nucleotides: 4. CDR1 and CDR2 from the germline V gene are SGHTA and FQGNSA. The CDR3 sequence is CASSLNRGNEQFF. CDR3 nucleotides: TGTGCCAGCAGCCTTAACAGGGGCAATGAGCAGTTCTTC.

This chain joins TRBV18 and TRBJ1-4, with D hard to call. V shed 2 bases and J shed 3 bases, with 10 bases lying between them. The CDR3 runs 15 residues. Per germline, CDR1 KGHSH and CDR2 LQKENI. For the CDR3, the DNA is TGTGCCAGCTCACCAAGTGCTACTCCTAATGAAAAACTGTTTTTT. This gives the protein CASSPSATPNEKLFF. Filled out from reference TRBV18 and TRBJ1-4, the complete variable domain reads NAGVMQNPRHLVRRRGQEARLRCSPMKGHSHVYWYRQLPEEGLKFMVYLQKENIIDESGMPKERFSAEFPKEGPSILRIQQVVRGDSAAYFCASSPSATPNEKLFFGSGTQLSVL.

The chain uses TRBV29-1 and TRBJ2-6; D uncertain. There are 14 residues in the CDR3. V was cut by 4 bases and J by 0 bases, with 7 bases left in between. Germline assignment: CDR1 SQVTM and CDR2 ANQGSEA. CDR3 amino acids: CSVVPLSGANVLTF. In nucleotides, the CDR3 is TGCAGCGTTGTCCCCCTCTCTGGGGCCAACGTCCTGACTTTC.

V gene TRBV28 combines with J gene TRBJ1-6, with a weak D call TRBD1 (6 bases). CDR3 length: 16 residues. The V gene lost 1 base and the J gene lost 7 bases, with 14 bases spanning the gap. CDR1 MDHEN and CDR2 SYDVKM come from the germline V gene. CDR3 protein: CASSLFAGVGNSPLHF. For the CDR3, the DNA is TGTGCCAGCAGTTTATTCGCAGGGGTCGGGAATTCACCCCTCCACTTT.

Written as DNA, the CDR3 is TGCGCCAGCAGCTTTGGGGATAATTCACCCCTCCACTTT. Its protein is CASSFGDNSPLHF. The V gene is TRBV5-1, the J gene TRBJ1-6; no reliable D call. The CDR3 spans 13 residues. V shed 2 bases and J shed 5 bases, with 5 bases lying between them. Looked up from germline, CDR1 is SGHRS and CDR2 is YFSETQ.

The rearrangement links TRBV28 to TRBJ1-1; D is ambiguous. The CDR3 runs to 17 residues. Trimming shortened V by 3 bases and J by 3 bases, and 20 bases separated the two germline ends. Germline V gene sequence: CDR1 MDHEN, CDR2 SYDVKM. CDR3 in DNA: TGTGCCAGCAGTTTGGGCCCCGGTGGTAGACACTACACTGAAGCTTTCTTT. It translates to CASSLGPGGRHYTEAFF.

The chain employs TRBV5-6 and TRBJ2-7, with 10 nucleotides matching TRBD1. J gave up 2 bases and V 2 bases, and 1 base lay outside the gene matches. The CDR3 has 14 amino acids. CDR1 is SGHDT, CDR2 YYEEEE, per germline. CDR3 sequence (DNA): TGTGCCAGCAGCTTAGGGACAGGGGCCTACGAGCAGTACTTC. It is translated as CASSLGTGAYEQYF.

This chain links TRBV5-1 with TRBJ2-7; 7 bases are shared with TRBD2. The CDR3 runs 16 residues. V gave up 0 bases and J gave up 0 bases; unmatched junction bases: 6. CDR1 and CDR2 from the germline V gene are SGHRS and YFSETQ. This CDR3 reads CASSLGASGFSYEQYF. CDR3 nucleotide sequence: TGCGCCAGCAGCTTGGGGGCTAGCGGATTCTCCTACGAGCAGTACTTC.

This chain links TRBV27 with TRBJ2-2, with 9 bases matching TRBD1. The V and J ends lost 8 bases and 3 bases, in that order; junction bases with no gene match: 7. Germline V gene data show CDR1 as MNHEY and CDR2 as SMNVEV (reference sequence). This CDR3 has 15 residues. CDR3 region: CASGSWTGDTGELFF. The CDR3, as DNA: TGTGCCAGCGGATCCTGGACAGGGGACACCGGGGAGCTGTTTTTT.

The sample holds a few counts of this clone. V and J are TRBV27 and TRBJ2-3; D gene ambiguous. The CDR3 length is 12 residues. Trimming took 4 bases from V and 11 from J, leaving 13 bases between them. CDR1 is MNHEY and CDR2 is SMNVEV in the germline V gene (reference sequence). This CDR3 is CASSSPPLGQYF. The CDR3, as DNA: TGTGCCAGCAGTTCTCCCCCCCTGGGGCAGTATTTT.

V is TRBV29-1 and J is TRBJ2-7, with D perhaps being TRBD1 or TRBD2 (5 bases each). The V gene's germline CDR1 is SQVTM and CDR2 ANQGSEA. V was pared by 4 bases and J by 5 bases, with 9 bases between. The CDR3 sequence is 11 residues long. The CDR3 sequence: CSVVRGHEQYF. The CDR3 nucleotides read TGCAGCGTTGTTCGGGGACACGAGCAGTACTTC.

The chain has TRBV6-5 and TRBJ1-6; D not certain. The CDR3 is 14 residues long. The V end lost 8 bases, the J end lost 4 bases, and 12 bases lay between the germline ends. Germline V gives CDR1 MNHEY, CDR2 SVGAGI. The CDR3 here is CASVPFHYNSPLHF. CDR3 nucleotide sequence: TGTGCCAGCGTCCCGTTTCATTATAATTCACCCCTCCACTTT.

The J gene is TRBJ2-7, the V gene TRBV5-1, with D perhaps TRBD2 (6 bases). The CDR3 runs 18 residues. The V end lost 3 bases, the J end lost 0 bases, and 22 bases lay between the germline ends. Germline lookup yields CDR1 SGHRS and CDR2 YFSETQ. The CDR3 loop reads CASSSPVPIRDSSYEQYF. CDR3 coding DNA: TGCGCCAGCAGCTCGCCGGTCCCCATCCGGGACTCCTCCTACGAGCAGTACTTC.

This clone showed up just once. This chain connects TRBV11-2 to TRBJ1-1; D possibly corresponds to TRBD1 (5 bases). CDR3 length: 15 amino acids. Germline CDR1 is SGHAT and CDR2 is FQNNGV. Trimming stripped 5 bases from V and 1 base from J, with 14 bases between. The CDR3 sequence: CASSRQLTSNTEAFF. In nucleotides, the CDR3 is TGTGCCAGCAGCCGACAGTTAACCTCGAACACTGAAGCTTTCTTT.

The chain uses TRBV21-1 and TRBJ2-4. TRBV21-1 is a known pseudogene. This CDR3 has 15 amino acids. DNA of the CDR3: TGTGCCAGCAGCAAAACCAGAAAACATGGGAACATTCAGTACTTC. Translated, it gives CASSKTRKHGNIQYF.

V is TRBV5-1 and J is TRBJ1-4; D gene ambiguous. The CDR3 spans 16 residues. The V end lost 4 bases, the J end lost 0 bases, and 13 bases lay between the germline ends. Germline lookup yields CDR1 SGHRS and CDR2 YFSETQ. CDR3 residues: CASSPGSRATNEKLFF. The CDR3 DNA is TGCGCCAGCAGCCCTGGCAGCCGTGCAACTAATGAAAAACTGTTTTTT. The complete variable domain, with remaining parts taken from reference TRBV5-1 and TRBJ1-4, reads KAGVTQTPRYLIKTRGQQVTLSCSPISGHRSVSWYQQTPGQGLQFLFEYFSETQRNKGNFPGRFSGRQFSNSRSEMNVSTLELGDSALYLCASSPGSRATNEKLFFGSGTQLSVL.

The chain links TRBV27 to TRBJ1-1; D may be TRBD1 (6 bases). Germline CDR1 reads MNHEY; CDR2 reads SMNVEV (reference sequence). Trimming pared 7 bases from V and 4 bases from J, leaving 22 bases between. The length of the CDR3 is 16 residues. Here the CDR3 reads CASNPWGGRMGTEAFF. The CDR3 DNA is TGTGCCAGCAACCCGTGGGGGGGGCGAATGGGCACTGAAGCTTTCTTT.